The TCR beta chain under discussion was sequenced for a study of OX40 agonist ivuxolimab in advanced cancers. Background on the study: Patients were dosed intravenously with ivuxolimab at 0.01 to 10 mg/kg every 2 weeks. Study results and caveats: By week 6 at 0.1 to 3.0 mg/kg, blood CD4+ and CD8+ T cells had expanded clonally. Average numbers of expanded clones were greater in CD8+ T cells than in CD4+.

Sequencing used immunoSEQ multiplex PCR; TCRdb keeps in-frame clones, though not all of them. The sample consists of about 20,000 clones, 86% of them appearing once. Systemic immunosuppression or autoimmune disease history was grounds to exclude patients. In the case of this clone: The target antigen is unknown.

V was pared by 5 bases and J by 2 bases, with 6 bases between. The CDR3 spans 12 residues. Germline values: CDR1 SEHNR, CDR2 FQNEAQ (reference sequence). Specimen: CD4+ or CD8+ T cells sorted from blood, collected in a trial of the OX40 agonist ivuxolimab. The J gene is TRBJ2-5, the V gene TRBV7-9; D call uncertain. This receptor was taken from an adult with an advanced solid tumor such as melanoma, head and neck, liver or kidney cancer. The DNA of the CDR3 is TGTGCCAGCAGCCCGAGACAAGAGACCCAGTACTTC. This gives the protein CASSPRQETQYF.